Sequencing of this TCR beta chain was carried out in a study of blood T cell repertoires in COVID-19. In the study overall: T cells, B-cell-depleted T cells, or PBMCs provided the cDNA or gDNA that served as material.

The CDR3 runs to 13 residues. V was clipped by 1 base and J by 10 bases, with 8 bases between them. Germline lookup yields CDR1 SEHNR and CDR2 FQNEAQ (reference sequence). The protocol was immunoSEQ multiplex PCR, while the TCRdb copy is restricted to in-frame clones and leaves out a portion. The sample consists of under 300,000 clones, approximately 90% of them appearing once. The chain uses TRBV7-9 and TRBJ1-6; D is perhaps TRBD1 (5 bases). The source material was peripheral blood. The sequence was collected from a woman aged 40 to 50 who had recovered from COVID-19. CDR3 protein: CASSLDRGSPLHF. The CDR3 DNA is TGTGCCAGCAGCTTAGATAGGGGATCACCCCTCCACTTT.